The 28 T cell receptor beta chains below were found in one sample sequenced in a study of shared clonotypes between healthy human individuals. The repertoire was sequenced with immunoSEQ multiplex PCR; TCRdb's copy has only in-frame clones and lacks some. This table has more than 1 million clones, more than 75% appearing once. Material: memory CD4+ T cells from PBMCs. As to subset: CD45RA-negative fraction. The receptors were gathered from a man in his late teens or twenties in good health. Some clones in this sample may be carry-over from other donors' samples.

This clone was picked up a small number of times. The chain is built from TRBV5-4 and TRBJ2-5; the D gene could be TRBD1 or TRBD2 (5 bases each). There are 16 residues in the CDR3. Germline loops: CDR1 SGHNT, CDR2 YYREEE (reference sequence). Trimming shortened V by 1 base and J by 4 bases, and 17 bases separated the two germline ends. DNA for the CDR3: TGTGCCAGCAGCTTGAGAGGGGACCCTTTCTCAGAGACCCAGTACTTC. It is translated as CASSLRGDPFSETQYF.

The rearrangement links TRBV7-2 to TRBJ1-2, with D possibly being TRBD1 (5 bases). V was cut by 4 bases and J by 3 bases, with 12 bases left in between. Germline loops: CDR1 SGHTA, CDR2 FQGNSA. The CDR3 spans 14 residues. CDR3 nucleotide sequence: TGTGCCAGCAGCTACCCGGACACATACTATGGCTACACCTTC. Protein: CASSYPDTYYGYTF.

The CDR3 protein is CASRPGTGAETQYF. DNA of the CDR3: TGTGCCAGTCGACCAGGGACAGGGGCGGAGACCCAGTACTTC. The chain uses TRBV6-5 and TRBJ2-5; 10 bases agree with TRBD1. From germline, CDR1 is MNHEY and CDR2 SVGAGI. The V segment lost 9 bases and the J segment 5 bases; nucleotides outside the gene matches: 9. This CDR3 comprises 14 residues.

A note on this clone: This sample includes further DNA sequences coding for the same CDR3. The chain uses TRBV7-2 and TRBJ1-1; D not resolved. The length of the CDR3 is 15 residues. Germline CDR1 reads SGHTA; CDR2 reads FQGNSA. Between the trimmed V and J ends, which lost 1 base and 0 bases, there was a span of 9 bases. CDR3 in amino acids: CASSLGAGMNTEAFF. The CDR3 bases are TGTGCCAGCAGCTTAGGGGCGGGAATGAACACTGAAGCTTTCTTT.

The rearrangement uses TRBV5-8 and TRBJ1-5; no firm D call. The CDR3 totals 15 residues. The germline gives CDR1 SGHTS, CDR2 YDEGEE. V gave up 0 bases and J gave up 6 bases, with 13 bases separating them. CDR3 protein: CASSLESWGTQPQHF. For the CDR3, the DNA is TGTGCCAGCAGCTTGGAGTCGTGGGGAACTCAGCCCCAGCATTTT.

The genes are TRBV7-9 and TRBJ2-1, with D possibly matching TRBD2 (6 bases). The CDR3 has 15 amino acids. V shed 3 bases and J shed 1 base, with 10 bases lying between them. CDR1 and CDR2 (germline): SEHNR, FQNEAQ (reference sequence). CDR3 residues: CASSFGGTSYNEQFF. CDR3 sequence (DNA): TGTGCCAGCAGCTTTGGGGGGACTTCCTACAATGAGCAGTTCTTC.

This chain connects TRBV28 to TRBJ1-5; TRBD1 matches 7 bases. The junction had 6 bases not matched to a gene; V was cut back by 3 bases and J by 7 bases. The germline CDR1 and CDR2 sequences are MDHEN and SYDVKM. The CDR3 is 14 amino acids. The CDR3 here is CASSFWQGEQPQHF. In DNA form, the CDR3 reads TGTGCCAGCAGTTTCTGGCAGGGGGAACAGCCCCAGCATTTT.

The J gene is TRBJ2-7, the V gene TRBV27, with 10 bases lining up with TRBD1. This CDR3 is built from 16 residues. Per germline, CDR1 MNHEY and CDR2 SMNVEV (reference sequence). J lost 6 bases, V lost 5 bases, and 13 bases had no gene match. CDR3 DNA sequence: TGTGCCAGCAGTCCCTTAACAAGGGACAGGGGAGGCGAGCAGTACTTC. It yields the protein CASSPLTRDRGGEQYF.

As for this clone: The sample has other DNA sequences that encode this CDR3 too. For the CDR3, the DNA is TGCGCCAGCAGCTTCCAGGGGAACCAAGAGACCCAGTACTTC. Translating it yields CASSFQGNQETQYF. The chain links TRBV5-1 to TRBJ2-5, with D possibly TRBD1 on 6 matching bases. V dropped 2 bases and J dropped 0 bases, with 8 bases sitting between them. CDR3 length: 14 amino acids. In germline, CDR1 is SGHRS, CDR2 YFSETQ.

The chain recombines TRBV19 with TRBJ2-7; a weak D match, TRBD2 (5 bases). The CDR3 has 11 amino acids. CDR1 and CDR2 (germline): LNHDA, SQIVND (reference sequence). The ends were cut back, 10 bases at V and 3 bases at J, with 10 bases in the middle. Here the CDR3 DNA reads TGTGCCACTTCTCGGGGCTACGAGCAGTACTTC. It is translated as CATSRGYEQYF.

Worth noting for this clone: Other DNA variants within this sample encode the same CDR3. The CDR3 DNA sequence: TGTGCCAGCAGCTTAGGCCGGGCTGAAAAACTGTTTTTT. It translates to CASSLGRAEKLFF. The chain couples TRBV11-2 to TRBJ1-4; the D is unclear. This CDR3 comprises 13 residues. Trimming cost V 1 base and J 7 bases, with 7 bases left between them. Germline V gene sequence: CDR1 SGHAT, CDR2 FQNNGV. Full variable domain (outside the CDR3, taken from reference TRBV11-2 and TRBJ1-4): EAGVAQSPRYKIIEKRQSVAFWCNPISGHATLYWYQQILGQGPKLLIQFQNNGVVDDSQLPKDRFSAERLKGVDSTLKIQPAKLEDSAVYLCASSLGRAEKLFFGSGTQLSVL.

CDR3: CASSSEIVEETQYF. In nucleotides, the CDR3 is TGTGCCAGCAGCTCAGAAATAGTGGAGGAGACCCAGTACTTC. The V call is TRBV7-2, the J call TRBJ2-5; D is unclear. The V gene lost 4 bases and the J gene lost 5 bases, with 14 bases spanning the gap. This CDR3 is built from 14 residues. The germline CDR1 and CDR2 sequences are SGHTA and FQGNSA.

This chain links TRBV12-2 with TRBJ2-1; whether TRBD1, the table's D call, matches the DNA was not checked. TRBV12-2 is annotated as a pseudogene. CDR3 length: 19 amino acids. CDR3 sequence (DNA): TGTGCAAGTCGCTTAGGCCCCCTGACAGACTTCTGTACCTACAATGAGCAGTTCTTC. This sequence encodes CASRLGPLTDFCTYNEQFF.

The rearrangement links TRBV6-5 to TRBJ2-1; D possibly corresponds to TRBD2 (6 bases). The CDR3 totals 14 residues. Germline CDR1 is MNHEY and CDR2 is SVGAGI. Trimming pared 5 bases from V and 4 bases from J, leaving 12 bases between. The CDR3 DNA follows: TGTGCCAGCAGTGGAGCGGAGGGTTACAATGAGCAGTTCTTC. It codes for CASSGAEGYNEQFF.

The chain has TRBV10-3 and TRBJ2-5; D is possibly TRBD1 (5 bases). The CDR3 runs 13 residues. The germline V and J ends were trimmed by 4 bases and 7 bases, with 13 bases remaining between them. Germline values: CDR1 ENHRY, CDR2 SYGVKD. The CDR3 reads CAISGRQGGTQYF. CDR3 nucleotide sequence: TGTGCCATCAGTGGAAGGCAGGGTGGGACCCAGTACTTC.

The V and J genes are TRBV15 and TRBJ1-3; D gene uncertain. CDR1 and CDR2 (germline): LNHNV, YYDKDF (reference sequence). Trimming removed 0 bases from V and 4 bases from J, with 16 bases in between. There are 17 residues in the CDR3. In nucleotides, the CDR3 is TGTGCCACCAGCAGAGAAAGATTGACGCTGATCGGAAACACCATATATTTT. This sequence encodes CATSRERLTLIGNTIYF.

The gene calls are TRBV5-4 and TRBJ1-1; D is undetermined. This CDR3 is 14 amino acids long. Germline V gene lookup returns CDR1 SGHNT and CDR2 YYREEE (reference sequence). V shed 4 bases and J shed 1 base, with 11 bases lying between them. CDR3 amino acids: CASSEGKTNTEAFF. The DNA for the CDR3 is TGTGCCAGCAGCGAGGGCAAAACGAACACTGAAGCTTTCTTT.

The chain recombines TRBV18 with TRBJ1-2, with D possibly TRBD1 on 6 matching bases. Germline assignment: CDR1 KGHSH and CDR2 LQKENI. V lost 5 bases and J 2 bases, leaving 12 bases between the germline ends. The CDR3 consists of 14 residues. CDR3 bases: TGTGCCAGCTCAGAACAGGGCTCGAACTATGGCTACACCTTC. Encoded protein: CASSEQGSNYGYTF.

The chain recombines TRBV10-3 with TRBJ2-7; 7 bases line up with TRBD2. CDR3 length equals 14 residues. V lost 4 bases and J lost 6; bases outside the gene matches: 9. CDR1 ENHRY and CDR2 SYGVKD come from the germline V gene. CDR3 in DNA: TGTGCCATCAGTGGGGGGGGACGGGCTGGCGAGCAGTACTTC. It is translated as CAISGGGRAGEQYF.

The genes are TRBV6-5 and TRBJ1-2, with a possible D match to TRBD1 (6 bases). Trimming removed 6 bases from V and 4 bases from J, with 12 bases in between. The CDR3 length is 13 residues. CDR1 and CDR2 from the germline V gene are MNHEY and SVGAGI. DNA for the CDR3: TGTGCCAGCAGCCCCGGGGGGGCCTATGGCTACACCTTC. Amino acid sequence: CASSPGGAYGYTF.

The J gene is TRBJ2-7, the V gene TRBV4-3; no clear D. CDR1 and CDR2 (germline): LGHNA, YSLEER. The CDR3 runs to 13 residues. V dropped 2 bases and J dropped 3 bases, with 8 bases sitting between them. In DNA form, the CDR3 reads TGCGCCAGCAGCCAAAGGGTGGGCTACGAGCAGTACTTC. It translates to CASSQRVGYEQYF.

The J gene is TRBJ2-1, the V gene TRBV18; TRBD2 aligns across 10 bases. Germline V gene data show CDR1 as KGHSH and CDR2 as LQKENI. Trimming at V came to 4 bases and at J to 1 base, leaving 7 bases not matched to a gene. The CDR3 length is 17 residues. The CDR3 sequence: CASSRPLTSGSYNEQFF. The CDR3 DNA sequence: TGTGCCAGCTCACGCCCCTTGACTAGCGGGTCCTACAATGAGCAGTTCTTC.

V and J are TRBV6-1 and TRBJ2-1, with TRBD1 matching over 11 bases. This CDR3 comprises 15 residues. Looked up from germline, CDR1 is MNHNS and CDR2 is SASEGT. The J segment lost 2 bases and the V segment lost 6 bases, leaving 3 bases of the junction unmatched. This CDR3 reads CASREDRGPYNEQFF. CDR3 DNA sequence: TGTGCCAGCAGAGAGGACAGGGGGCCCTACAATGAGCAGTTCTTC.

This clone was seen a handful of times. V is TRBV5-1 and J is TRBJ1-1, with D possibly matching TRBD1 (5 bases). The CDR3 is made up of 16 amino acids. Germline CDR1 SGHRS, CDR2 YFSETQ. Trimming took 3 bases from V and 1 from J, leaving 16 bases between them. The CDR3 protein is CASSSSGGVANTEAFF. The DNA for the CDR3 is TGCGCCAGCAGCTCCAGTGGGGGGGTGGCGAACACTGAAGCTTTCTTT.

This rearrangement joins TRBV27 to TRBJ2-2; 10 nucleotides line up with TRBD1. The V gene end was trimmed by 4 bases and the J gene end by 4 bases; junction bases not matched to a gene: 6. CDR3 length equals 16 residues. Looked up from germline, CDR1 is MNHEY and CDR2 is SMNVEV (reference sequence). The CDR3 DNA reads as TGTGCCAGCAGTTATCCGGGACAGGGGTCCACCGGGGAGCTGTTTTTT. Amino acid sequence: CASSYPGQGSTGELFF.

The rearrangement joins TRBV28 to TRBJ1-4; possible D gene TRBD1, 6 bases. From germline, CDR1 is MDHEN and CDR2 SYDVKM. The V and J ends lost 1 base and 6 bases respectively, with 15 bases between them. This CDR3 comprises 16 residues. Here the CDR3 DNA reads TGTGCCAGCAGTTTATTAGGGTCAGGGGAACATGAAAAACTGTTTTTT. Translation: CASSLLGSGEHEKLFF.

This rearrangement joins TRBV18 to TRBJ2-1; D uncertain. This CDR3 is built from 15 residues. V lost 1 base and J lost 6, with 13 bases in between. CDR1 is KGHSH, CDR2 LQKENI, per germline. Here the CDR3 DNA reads TGTGCCAGCTCACCACTGGGCCCAAAGTCCAATGAGCAGTTCTTC. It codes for CASSPLGPKSNEQFF.

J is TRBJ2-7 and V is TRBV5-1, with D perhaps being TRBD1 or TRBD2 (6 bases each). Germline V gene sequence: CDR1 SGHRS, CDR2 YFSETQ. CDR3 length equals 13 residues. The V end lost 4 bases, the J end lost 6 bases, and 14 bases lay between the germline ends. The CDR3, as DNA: TGCGCCAGCAGCCCAGGAGGGGGTGGCGAGCAGTACTTC. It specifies CASSPGGGGEQYF.